Listed below are T cell receptor beta chains from one sample, sequenced in a study of control samples from healthy donors and cancer patients. The assay was immunoSEQ multiplex PCR, and TCRdb's table has in-frame clones only and misses some. This table holds 90,000 to 100,000 clones, about 80% found once. Sequenced: blood. The source of these receptors is a woman younger than 45 in good health. Each CDR3 is given with its conserved first and last residue. The order of the fields is J gene, clone size, V gene, D gene, CDR3 DNA, CDR3 protein. A D gene is named only where the DNA matches it firmly. Part of the rows lack a size; the others show once, few, many or a class for expanded clones.

J gene: TRBJ1-1; clone size: NA; V gene: TRBV6-2/TRBV6-3; D gene: NA; CDR3 DNA: TGTGCCAGCAGTTACCCGAATAGGGGGGCTGAAGCTTTCTTT; CDR3 protein: CASSYPNRGAEAFF
J gene: TRBJ1-3; clone size: NA; V gene: TRBV5-1; D gene: NA; CDR3 DNA: TGCGCCAGCAGCTTGGATTCAGGGACTGGAAACACCATATATTTT; CDR3 protein: CASSLDSGTGNTIYF
J gene: TRBJ2-2; clone size: few; V gene: TRBV6-9; D gene: NA; CDR3 DNA: TGTGCCAGCAGGTTCACCGGGGAGCTGTTTTTT; CDR3 protein: CASRFTGELFF
J gene: TRBJ2-3; clone size: NA; V gene: TRBV9; D gene: NA; CDR3 DNA: TGTGCCAGCAGCGTAAACACAGATACGCAGTATTTT; CDR3 protein: CASSVNTDTQYF
J gene: TRBJ1-6; clone size: once; V gene: TRBV5-5; D gene: NA; CDR3 DNA: TGTGCCAGCAGCTTGGAAAGGAATTCACCCCTCCACTTT; CDR3 protein: CASSLERNSPLHF
J gene: TRBJ1-1; clone size: NA; V gene: TRBV11-2; D gene: NA; CDR3 DNA: TGTGCCAGCAAAAGGGTGGACACTGAAGCTTTCTTT; CDR3 protein: CASKRVDTEAFF
J gene: TRBJ2-7; clone size: NA; V gene: TRBV11-1; D gene: NA; CDR3 DNA: TGTGCCAGCAGCTTATTACAGGGTGTAAACGAGCAGTACTTC; CDR3 protein: CASSLLQGVNEQYF
J gene: TRBJ1-1; clone size: few; V gene: TRBV29-1; D gene: NA; CDR3 DNA: TGCAGCGTTGTCGGGGCCGGGGTGGACACTGAAGCTTTCTTT; CDR3 protein: CSVVGAGVDTEAFF
J gene: TRBJ1-2; clone size: NA; V gene: TRBV5-4; D gene: TRBD1; CDR3 DNA: TGTGCCAGCAGCTTGGGACAGGGCGCTAACTATGGCTACACCTTC; CDR3 protein: CASSLGQGANYGYTF
J gene: TRBJ2-2; clone size: NA; V gene: TRBV10-3; D gene: TRBD1; CDR3 DNA: TGTGCCATCAGTGAAGACAGGGGTACCGGGGAGCTGTTTTTT; CDR3 protein: CAISEDRGTGELFF
J gene: TRBJ1-2; clone size: NA; V gene: TRBV5-5; D gene: TRBD1; CDR3 DNA: TGTGCCAGCAGCCCCTTGACAGGGGATACCATTTTGGGCTACACCTTC; CDR3 protein: CASSPLTGDTILGYTF
J gene: TRBJ2-7; clone size: NA; V gene: TRBV29-1; D gene: NA; CDR3 DNA: TGCAGCGTTGTGGGGGGATCCTACGAGCAGTACTTC; CDR3 protein: CSVVGGSYEQYF
J gene: TRBJ2-7; clone size: NA; V gene: TRBV2; D gene: TRBD2; CDR3 DNA: TGTGCCAGCAGTATCACTAGCGGGGTTTACGAGCAGTACTTC; CDR3 protein: CASSITSGVYEQYF
J gene: TRBJ1-5; clone size: NA; V gene: TRBV30; D gene: NA; CDR3 DNA: TGTGCCTGGAGTGTACGAGGGGGGGCTCGTCAGCCCCAGCATTTT; CDR3 protein: CAWSVRGGARQPQHF
J gene: TRBJ2-7; clone size: NA; V gene: TRBV6-5; D gene: NA; CDR3 DNA: TGTGCCAGCAGTTACTTGGCAGTACGGAACGAGCAGTACTTC; CDR3 protein: CASSYLAVRNEQYF
J gene: TRBJ1-6; clone size: once; V gene: TRBV14; D gene: NA; CDR3 DNA: TGTGCCAGCAGCCAAGAGTCCAGGTCGTCACCCCTCCACTTT; CDR3 protein: CASSQESRSSPLHF
J gene: TRBJ2-2; clone size: NA; V gene: TRBV29-1; D gene: NA; CDR3 DNA: TGCAGCGCGGAGCAGGGCTTATTCGGGGAGCTGTTTTTT; CDR3 protein: CSAEQGLFGELFF
J gene: TRBJ1-1; clone size: NA; V gene: TRBV18; D gene: TRBD1; CDR3 DNA: TGTGCCAGCTCACAGAAGACAGGGGGCCATCCTGAAGCTTTCTTT; CDR3 protein: CASSQKTGGHPEAFF
J gene: TRBJ1-1; clone size: NA; V gene: TRBV7-2; D gene: TRBD1; CDR3 DNA: TGTGCCAGCAGCTTCGAGGGGGCCGCGAACACTGAAGCTTTCTTT; CDR3 protein: CASSFEGAANTEAFF
J gene: TRBJ2-2; clone size: NA; V gene: TRBV19; D gene: NA; CDR3 DNA: TGTGCCAGTAGCCCCGGCCGAAGGGGAAACACCGGGGAGCTGTTTTTT; CDR3 protein: CASSPGRRGNTGELFF
J gene: TRBJ1-1; clone size: few; V gene: TRBV9; D gene: NA; CDR3 DNA: TGTGCCAGCAGCGTAGCTCCAGGCACTGAAGCTTTCTTT; CDR3 protein: CASSVAPGTEAFF
J gene: TRBJ2-1; clone size: NA; V gene: TRBV9; D gene: NA; CDR3 DNA: TGTGCCAGCAGCATTGACGGTCTGGGTGAGCAGTTCTTC; CDR3 protein: CASSIDGLGEQFF
J gene: TRBJ1-1; clone size: NA; V gene: TRBV10-3; D gene: NA; CDR3 DNA: TGTGCCATCAGTGGGCAGGGAACAGTGAACACTGAAGCTTTCTTT; CDR3 protein: CAISGQGTVNTEAFF
J gene: TRBJ2-1; clone size: once; V gene: TRBV3-1/TRBV3-2; D gene: NA; CDR3 DNA: TGTGCCAGCAGCCAAGATGGGCTAGCGTTTGGCGAGCAGTTCTTC; CDR3 protein: CASSQDGLAFGEQFF
J gene: TRBJ1-6; clone size: NA; V gene: TRBV7-8; D gene: TRBD1; CDR3 DNA: TGTGCCAGCAGCTTCCGACAGGGTGGTAATTCACCCCTCCACTTT; CDR3 protein: CASSFRQGGNSPLHF
J gene: TRBJ1-6; clone size: NA; V gene: TRBV19; D gene: TRBD1; CDR3 DNA: TGTGCCAGTAGTTTACCCCGGGACAGGACAAATAATTCACCCCTCCACTTT; CDR3 protein: CASSLPRDRTNNSPLHF
J gene: TRBJ2-7; clone size: NA; V gene: TRBV7-2; D gene: NA; CDR3 DNA: TGTGCCAGCGGGGTAGGGGGCGAGCAGTACTTC; CDR3 protein: CASGVGGEQYF
J gene: TRBJ2-7; clone size: NA; V gene: TRBV4-2; D gene: NA; CDR3 DNA: TGTGCCAGCAGCCAAGAACAACAAATCTACGAGCAGTACTTC; CDR3 protein: CASSQEQQIYEQYF
J gene: TRBJ2-7; clone size: NA; V gene: TRBV4-3; D gene: TRBD1; CDR3 DNA: TGCGCCAGCAGCCAGGAACAGGGGGCCTACGAGCAGTACTTC; CDR3 protein: CASSQEQGAYEQYF
J gene: TRBJ2-6; clone size: NA; V gene: TRBV11-2; D gene: NA; CDR3 DNA: TGTGCCAGCAGCTTAGGGAGCATGGCCGGGGCCAACGTCCTGACTTTC; CDR3 protein: CASSLGSMAGANVLTF
J gene: TRBJ2-5; clone size: NA; V gene: TRBV15; D gene: TRBD1; CDR3 DNA: TGTGCCACCAGCAGAGAAAACAGGGGGCTGAGGGAGACCCAGTACTTC; CDR3 protein: CATSRENRGLRETQYF
J gene: TRBJ2-3; clone size: NA; V gene: TRBV5-1; D gene: TRBD2; CDR3 DNA: TGCGCCAGCAGCCCGGTACTAGCGCCGAGCACAGATACGCAGTATTTT; CDR3 protein: CASSPVLAPSTDTQYF
J gene: TRBJ2-5; clone size: NA; V gene: TRBV9; D gene: NA; CDR3 DNA: TGTGCCAGCGGGGGCGGACACCAAGAGACCCAGTACTTC; CDR3 protein: CASGGGHQETQYF
J gene: TRBJ1-1; clone size: NA; V gene: TRBV7-7; D gene: NA; CDR3 DNA: TGTGCTAGCAGCTCGAACGCTTTCTTT; CDR3 protein: CASSSNAFF
J gene: TRBJ1-3; clone size: few; V gene: TRBV3-1/TRBV3-2; D gene: NA; CDR3 DNA: TGTGCCAGCAGCCACCAAGCCGGAAACACCATATATTTT; CDR3 protein: CASSHQAGNTIYF
J gene: TRBJ2-1; clone size: NA; V gene: TRBV7-2; D gene: NA; CDR3 DNA: TGTGCCAGCAGCTTAGGGGGGAACTACAATGAGCAGTTCTTC; CDR3 protein: CASSLGGNYNEQFF
J gene: TRBJ1-3; clone size: NA; V gene: TRBV4-2; D gene: NA; CDR3 DNA: TGTGCCAGCAGCCAAACCCAGAGGCGCGCGGGAAACACCATATATTTT; CDR3 protein: CASSQTQRRAGNTIYF
J gene: TRBJ1-5; clone size: NA; V gene: TRBV18; D gene: NA; CDR3 DNA: TGTGCCAGCTCACCATCGGGGGGAGATCAGCCCCAGCATTTT; CDR3 protein: CASSPSGGDQPQHF
J gene: TRBJ2-5; clone size: NA; V gene: TRBV5-6; D gene: NA; CDR3 DNA: TGTGCCAGCAGCCAGCGGAACAGCCTCCAAGAGACCCAGTACTTC; CDR3 protein: CASSQRNSLQETQYF
J gene: TRBJ1-3; clone size: once; V gene: TRBV7-9; D gene: TRBD1; CDR3 DNA: TGTGCCAGCAGCACGGACAGGGTGCACATCTCTGGAAACACCATATATTTT; CDR3 protein: CASSTDRVHISGNTIYF
J gene: TRBJ1-2; clone size: NA; V gene: TRBV5-1; D gene: NA; CDR3 DNA: TGCGCCAGCAGCGAGGCGCGGGGGAATTATGGCTACACCTTC; CDR3 protein: CASSEARGNYGYTF
J gene: TRBJ1-2; clone size: NA; V gene: TRBV2; D gene: NA; CDR3 DNA: TGTGCCAGCAGTGGACAGTCTAACTATGGCTACACCTTC; CDR3 protein: CASSGQSNYGYTF
J gene: TRBJ1-5; clone size: NA; V gene: TRBV4-3; D gene: NA; CDR3 DNA: TGCGCCAGCAGCCAAGATCTTTCTTCCTCCCAGCATTTT; CDR3 protein: CASSQDLSSSQHF
J gene: TRBJ1-1; clone size: NA; V gene: TRBV7-9; D gene: NA; CDR3 DNA: TGTGCCAGCAGCCCTAGTGGGGGAGGGGACACTGAAGCTTTCTTT; CDR3 protein: CASSPSGGGDTEAFF
J gene: TRBJ1-2; clone size: few; V gene: TRBV7-9; D gene: NA; CDR3 DNA: TGTGCCAGCAGCCCCGGGACCAGCTATGGCTACACCTTC; CDR3 protein: CASSPGTSYGYTF
J gene: TRBJ2-3; clone size: NA; V gene: TRBV9; D gene: TRBD2; CDR3 DNA: TGTGCCAGCAGCGTAGGGACTAGCGGGGGGTGGGATACGCAGTATTTT; CDR3 protein: CASSVGTSGGWDTQYF
J gene: TRBJ2-7; clone size: few; V gene: TRBV3-1/TRBV3-2; D gene: TRBD1; CDR3 DNA: TGTGCCAGCAGCCAAGGACAGGGCTCCTACGAGCAGTACTTC; CDR3 protein: CASSQGQGSYEQYF
J gene: TRBJ2-2; clone size: NA; V gene: TRBV24-1; D gene: TRBD2; CDR3 DNA: TGTGCCACCAGTGATTTAGCCGAGCGGGGGGCCTACATCGAACCCACCGGGGAGCTGTTTTTT; CDR3 protein: CATSDLAERGAYIEPTGELFF
J gene: TRBJ1-2; clone size: NA; V gene: TRBV3-1/TRBV3-2; D gene: TRBD1; CDR3 DNA: TGTGCCAGCAGCTCACCGGGACAGGGCTACACCTTC; CDR3 protein: CASSSPGQGYTF
J gene: TRBJ2-2; clone size: NA; V gene: TRBV18; D gene: NA; CDR3 DNA: TGTGCCAGCTCACAAATAAGACGCGGGACGAACACCGGGGAGCTGTTTTTT; CDR3 protein: CASSQIRRGTNTGELFF
J gene: TRBJ2-2; clone size: NA; V gene: TRBV6-5; D gene: NA; CDR3 DNA: TGTGCCAGCAGTTACTGGACGGCCCCGAACACCGGGGAGCTGTTTTTT; CDR3 protein: CASSYWTAPNTGELFF
J gene: TRBJ2-1; clone size: NA; V gene: TRBV5-6; D gene: TRBD2; CDR3 DNA: TGTGCCAGCAGCTTGGAAGGCGGGGGGGCGAATGAGCAGTTCTTC; CDR3 protein: CASSLEGGGANEQFF
J gene: TRBJ2-7; clone size: NA; V gene: TRBV5-1; D gene: NA; CDR3 DNA: TGCGCCAGCAGCTTGGGACCGGCCTCGACAGGAGGTGGGGAGCAGTACTTC; CDR3 protein: CASSLGPASTGGGEQYF
J gene: TRBJ1-2; clone size: NA; V gene: TRBV19; D gene: NA; CDR3 DNA: TGTGCCAGCGCCCTGGGCAGCTCTAACTATGGCTACACCTTC; CDR3 protein: CASALGSSNYGYTF
J gene: TRBJ2-2; clone size: NA; V gene: TRBV6-2/TRBV6-3; D gene: NA; CDR3 DNA: TGTGCCAGCAGTTACGGAGGAGTCACCGGGGAGCTGTTTTTT; CDR3 protein: CASSYGGVTGELFF
J gene: TRBJ1-1; clone size: NA; V gene: TRBV10-3; D gene: TRBD1; CDR3 DNA: TGTGCCATCAGTGAGGCAGGGGGTTCGAACACTGAAGCTTTCTTT; CDR3 protein: CAISEAGGSNTEAFF
J gene: TRBJ2-3; clone size: NA; V gene: TRBV11-2; D gene: TRBD2; CDR3 DNA: TGTGCCAGCAGCTTGAGAGGGCTAGCGGGGGGGCATACGCAGTATTTT; CDR3 protein: CASSLRGLAGGHTQYF
J gene: TRBJ1-4; clone size: NA; V gene: TRBV14; D gene: NA; CDR3 DNA: TGTGCCAGCAGCCAAGTGTCGGGGGGTCATGAAAAACTGTTTTTT; CDR3 protein: CASSQVSGGHEKLFF
J gene: TRBJ2-1; clone size: NA; V gene: TRBV13; D gene: NA; CDR3 DNA: TGTGCCAGCAGCTTAGGAAGGGGTAGGAATGAGCAGTTCTTC; CDR3 protein: CASSLGRGRNEQFF
J gene: TRBJ2-3; clone size: NA; V gene: TRBV11-2; D gene: TRBD2; CDR3 DNA: TGTGCCAGCAGCTTACAGCGGGGGGGCTCTACAGATACGCAGTATTTT; CDR3 protein: CASSLQRGGSTDTQYF